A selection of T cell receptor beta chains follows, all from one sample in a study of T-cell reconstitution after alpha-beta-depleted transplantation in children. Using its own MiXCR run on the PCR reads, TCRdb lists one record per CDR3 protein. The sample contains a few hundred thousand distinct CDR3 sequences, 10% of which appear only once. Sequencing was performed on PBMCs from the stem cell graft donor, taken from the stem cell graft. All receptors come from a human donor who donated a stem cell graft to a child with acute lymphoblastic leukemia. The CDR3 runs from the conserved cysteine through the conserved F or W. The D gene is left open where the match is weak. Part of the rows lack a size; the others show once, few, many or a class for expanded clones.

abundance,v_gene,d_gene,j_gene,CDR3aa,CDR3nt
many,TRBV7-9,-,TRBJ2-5,CASSLSGLAETQYF,TGTGCCAGCAGCTTATCCGGCTTAGCAGAGACCCAGTACTTC
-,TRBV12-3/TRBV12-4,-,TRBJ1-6,CASSSGTNNSPLHF,TGTGCCAGCAGCTCCGGGACAAATAATTCACCCCTCCACTTT
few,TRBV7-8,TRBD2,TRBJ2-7,CASSLGVAGASMHEQYF,TGTGCCAGCAGCTTAGGGGTAGCGGGAGCCTCTATGCACGAGCAGTACTTC
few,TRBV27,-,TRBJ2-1,CASSSPGLGMGGYNEQFF,TGTGCCAGCAGTTCCCCGGGACTTGGGATGGGGGGCTACAATGAGCAGTTCTTC
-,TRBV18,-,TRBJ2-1,CASSAQTLTYNEQFF,TGTGCCAGCTCAGCCCAGACCCTGACCTACAATGAGCAGTTCTTC
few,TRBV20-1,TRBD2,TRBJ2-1,CSASPGTKSSYNEQFF,TGCAGTGCTAGTCCCGGGACTAAAAGCTCCTACAATGAGCAGTTCTTC
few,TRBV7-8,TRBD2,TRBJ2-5,CASSQGLAGGRRQETQYF,TGTGCCAGCAGCCAAGGACTAGCGGGAGGAAGACGTCAAGAGACCCAGTACTTC
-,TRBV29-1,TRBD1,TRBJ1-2,CSVEPTGTGGYTF,TGCAGCGTTGAACCAACCGGGACAGGGGGCTACACCTTC
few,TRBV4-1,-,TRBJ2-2,CASSQGRYSNTGELFF,TGCGCCAGCAGCCAAGGGAGATATTCGAACACCGGGGAGCTGTTTTTT
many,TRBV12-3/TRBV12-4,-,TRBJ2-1,CASSLGPANSYNEQFF,TGTGCCAGCAGTTTGGGTCCCGCAAACTCCTACAATGAGCAGTTCTTC
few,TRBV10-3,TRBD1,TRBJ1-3,CAISESKGQGKGNTIYF,TGTGCCATCAGTGAGTCCAAAGGACAGGGGAAAGGAAACACCATATATTTT
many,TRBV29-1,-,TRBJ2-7,CSVEEQASYEQYF,TGCAGCGTTGAAGAGCAGGCGTCCTACGAGCAGTACTTC
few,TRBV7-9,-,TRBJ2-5,CASSPPPSRSYQETQYF,TGTGCCAGCAGCCCACCCCCTTCGCGGTCGTACCAAGAGACCCAGTACTTC
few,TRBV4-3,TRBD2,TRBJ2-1,CASSQGASGSSNEQFF,TGCGCCAGCAGCCAAGGGGCTAGCGGGAGTAGCAATGAGCAGTTCTTC
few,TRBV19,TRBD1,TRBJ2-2,CASRGQTNTGELFF,TGTGCCAGTCGGGGACAGACTAACACCGGGGAGCTGTTTTTT
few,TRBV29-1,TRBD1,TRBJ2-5,CSVGTGNRGTQYF,TGCAGCGTAGGGACAGGGAATCGGGGGACCCAGTACTTC
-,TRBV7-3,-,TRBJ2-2,CASSRDYTGELFF,TGTGCCAGCAGCAGGGACTACACCGGGGAGCTGTTTTTT
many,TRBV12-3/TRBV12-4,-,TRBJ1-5,CASSPVDSNQPQHF,TGTGCCAGCAGTCCGGTGGACAGCAATCAGCCCCAGCATTTT
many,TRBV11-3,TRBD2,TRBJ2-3,CASSPGLAGGRDTQYF,TGTGCCAGCAGCCCAGGACTAGCGGGAGGCAGAGATACGCAGTATTTT
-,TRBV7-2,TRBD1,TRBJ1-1,CASSGQAAAEAFF,TGTGCCAGCAGTGGACAGGCGGCCGCTGAAGCTTTCTTT
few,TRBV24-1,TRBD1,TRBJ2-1,CATSGRDSPFDEQFF,TGTGCCACCAGTGGCCGGGACAGCCCGTTCGATGAGCAGTTCTTC
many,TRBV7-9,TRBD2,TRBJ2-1,CASSSTSGSYNEQFF,TGTGCCAGCAGCTCAACTAGCGGTTCCTACAATGAGCAGTTCTTC
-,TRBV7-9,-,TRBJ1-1,CASSPRGSARGNTEAFF,TGTGCCAGCAGTCCAAGGGGGTCGGCGCGTGGGAACACTGAAGCTTTCTTT
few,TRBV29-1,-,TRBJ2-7,CSVEGPGTGIYEQYF,TGCAGCGTTGAAGGGCCTGGGACGGGGATCTACGAGCAGTACTTC
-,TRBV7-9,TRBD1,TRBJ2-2,CASSPDRGITGELFF,TGTGCCAGCAGCCCCGACAGGGGGATCACCGGGGAGCTGTTTTTT
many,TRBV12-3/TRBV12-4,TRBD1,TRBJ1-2,CASSPDRGYGYTF,TGTGCCAGCAGTCCTGACAGGGGCTATGGCTACACCTTC
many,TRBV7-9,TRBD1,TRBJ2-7,CASSLGGTGGSSYEQYF,TGTGCCAGCAGCTTAGGAGGGACAGGGGGGTCCTCCTACGAGCAGTACTTC
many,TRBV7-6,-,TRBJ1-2,CASSRTEVDYGYTF,TGTGCCAGCTCCCGGACCGAGGTGGACTATGGCTACACCTTC
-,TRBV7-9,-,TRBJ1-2,CASSSIDGSYTF,TGTGCCAGCAGCTCTATCGATGGGAGCTACACCTTC
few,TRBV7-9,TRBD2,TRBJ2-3,CASRGGRGTDTQYF,TGTGCCAGCCGGGGCGGGAGGGGCACAGATACGCAGTATTTT
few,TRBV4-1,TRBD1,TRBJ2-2,CASSQRSTGTGGTGELFF,TGCGCCAGCAGCCAGCGCTCTACCGGGACAGGGGGCACCGGGGAGCTGTTTTTT
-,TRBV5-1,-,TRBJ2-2,CASSPLGGPGELFF,TGCGCCAGCAGCCCCCTTGGCGGCCCCGGGGAGCTGTTTTTT
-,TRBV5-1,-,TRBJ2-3,CASSGTGYGTDTQYF,TGCGCCAGCAGCGGAACCGGGTACGGCACAGATACGCAGTATTTT
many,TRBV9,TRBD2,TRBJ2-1,CASSVAWEGYNEQFF,TGTGCCAGCAGCGTAGCGTGGGAGGGCTACAATGAGCAGTTCTTC
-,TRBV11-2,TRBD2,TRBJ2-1,CASSSLGGSLGSYNEQFF,TGTGCCAGCAGCTCCCTCGGCGGGAGCTTGGGCTCCTACAATGAGCAGTTCTTC
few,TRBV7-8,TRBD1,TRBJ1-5,CASSFRQGRQHF,TGTGCCAGCAGCTTCCGACAGGGGCGTCAGCATTTT
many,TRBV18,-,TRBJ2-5,CASSQRQETQYF,TGTGCCAGCTCACAACGCCAAGAGACCCAGTACTTC
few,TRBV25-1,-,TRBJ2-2,CASKETSPLNTGELFF,TGTGCCAGCAAGGAGACCTCCCCGTTGAACACCGGGGAGCTGTTTTTT
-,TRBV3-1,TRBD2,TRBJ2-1,CASSSFSGDNEQFF,TGTGCCAGCAGCTCATTTAGCGGGGACAATGAGCAGTTCTTC
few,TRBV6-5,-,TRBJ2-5,CASSYLGLWETQYF,TGTGCCAGCAGTTACCTAGGGCTCTGGGAGACCCAGTACTTC
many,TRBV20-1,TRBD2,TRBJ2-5,CSARGLAGGPQSETQYF,TGCAGTGCTAGAGGACTAGCGGGAGGGCCCCAATCGGAGACCCAGTACTTC
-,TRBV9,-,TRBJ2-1,CASSVDSGLSYNEQFF,TGTGCCAGCAGCGTAGATAGCGGCCTCTCCTACAATGAGCAGTTCTTC
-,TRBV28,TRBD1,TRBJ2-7,CASSFPQGTYEQYF,TGTGCCAGCAGTTTCCCACAGGGGACCTACGAGCAGTACTTC
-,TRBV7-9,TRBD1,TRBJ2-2,CASSLPVHRGTGELFF,TGTGCCAGCAGCTTACCCGTCCACAGGGGGACCGGGGAGCTGTTTTTT
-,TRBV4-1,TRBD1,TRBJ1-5,CASSQEGYRGDQPQHF,TGCGCCAGCAGCCAAGAGGGATACAGGGGCGATCAGCCCCAGCATTTT
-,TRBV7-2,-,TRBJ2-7,CASSPYQPFWQYF,TGTGCCAGCAGCCCCTACCAACCTTTTTGGCAGTACTTC
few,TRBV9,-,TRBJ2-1,CASSVVGQSYNEQFF,TGTGCCAGCAGCGTAGTAGGACAGAGTTACAATGAGCAGTTCTTC
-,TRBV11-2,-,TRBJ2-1,CASSLAGLDNEQFF,TGTGCCAGCAGCTTAGCGGGACTCGACAATGAGCAGTTCTTC
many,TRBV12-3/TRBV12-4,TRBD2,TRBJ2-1,CASRSISGVSYNEQFF,TGTGCCAGCAGATCTATTAGCGGGGTCTCCTACAATGAGCAGTTCTTC